In its sample, the clone carrying this T cell receptor beta chain was seen a few times. The antigen is not known. Germline V CDR1 and CDR2: MGHRA, YSYEKL. Trimming stripped 5 bases from V and 6 bases from J, with 11 bases between. The CDR3 is 13 amino acids. The data derive from a study of T-cell reconstitution after alpha-beta-depleted transplantation in children. Study-wide results and limits: Alpha-beta T cells about two months after transplant reportedly derived from several hundred expanded graft clones.

Library preparation (for TCRbeta) was performed with unique molecular identifiers. One entry per CDR3 protein, called by TCRdb with MiXCR from the PCR reads. The sample has around 370,000 distinct CDR3 sequences, around 15% seen once. V is TRBV4-1 and J is TRBJ1-3; D remains unclear. This receptor was taken from a male patient between 2 and 10 years old who had a stem cell transplant for acute lymphoblastic leukemia, so the T cells may come from the graft donor. The specimen comprised PBMCs, mostly from graft donor cells, sampled 360 days after TCRalphabeta/CD19-depleted stem cell transplant. CDR3 amino acids: CASSSRTPNTIYF. CDR3 nucleotides: TGCGCCAGCAGCTCGCGGACCCCAAACACCATATATTTT.